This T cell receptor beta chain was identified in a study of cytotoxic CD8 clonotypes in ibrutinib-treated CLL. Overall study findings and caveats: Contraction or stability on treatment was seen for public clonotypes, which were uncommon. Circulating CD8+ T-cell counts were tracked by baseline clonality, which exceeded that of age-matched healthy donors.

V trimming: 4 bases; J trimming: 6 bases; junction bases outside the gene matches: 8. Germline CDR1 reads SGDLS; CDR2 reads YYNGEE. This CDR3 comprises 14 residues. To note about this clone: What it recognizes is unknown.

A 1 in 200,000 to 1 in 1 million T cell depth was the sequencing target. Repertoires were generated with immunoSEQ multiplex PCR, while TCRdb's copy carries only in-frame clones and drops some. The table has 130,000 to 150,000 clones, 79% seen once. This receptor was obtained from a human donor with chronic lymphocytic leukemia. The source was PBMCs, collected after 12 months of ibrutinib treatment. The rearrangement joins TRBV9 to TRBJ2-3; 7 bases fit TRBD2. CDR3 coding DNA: TGTGCCAGCAGCTTGAGACTAGCTAGCGATACGCAGTATTTT. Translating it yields CASSLRLASDTQYF.